These T cell receptor beta chains were read from a single sample in a study of T cell changes during pregnancy in multiple sclerosis. Produced via immunoSEQ multiplex PCR; TCRdb's table is partial and in-frame only. The sample includes around 40,000 clones, around 91% seen only once; the top ten take about 5.9%. The sequencing here drew on CD8+ T cells from peripheral blood mononuclear cells, taken in the second trimester of pregnancy. The receptors come from a female donor with multiple sclerosis, enrolled in a pregnancy study. Both conserved end residues are part of each CDR3. The D gene is left open where the match is weak. Where a row states a size, it is once, few, many or the class of an expanded clone; other rows omit it.

size: NA
J: TRBJ1-5
V: TRBV5-1
D: NA
CDR3: CASSLDGGRGDNQPQHF
DNA: TGCGCCAGCAGCTTGGACGGTGGCAGGGGTGACAATCAGCCCCAGCATTTT

size: NA
J: TRBJ2-7
V: TRBV14
D: NA
CDR3: CASSQDRTVYEQYF
DNA: TGTGCCAGCAGCCAAGATAGGACAGTCTACGAGCAGTACTTC

size: NA
J: TRBJ2-1
V: TRBV19
D: NA
CDR3: CASSRTSSSYNEQFF
DNA: TGTGCCAGTAGCCGCACTAGTAGCTCCTACAATGAGCAGTTCTTC

size: NA
J: TRBJ2-7
V: TRBV19
D: NA
CDR3: CASSIAQTGRAYEQYF
DNA: TGTGCCAGTAGTATAGCCCAGACAGGCCGGGCCTACGAGCAGTACTTC

size: NA
J: TRBJ2-7
V: TRBV7-2
D: TRBD1
CDR3: CASTQDRASHYEQYF
DNA: TGTGCCAGCACCCAGGACAGGGCATCACACTACGAGCAGTACTTC

size: NA
J: TRBJ2-2
V: TRBV4-3
D: NA
CDR3: CASSQGGGRATNTGELFF
DNA: TGCGCCAGCAGCCAAGGGGGAGGTAGGGCGACGAACACCGGGGAGCTGTTTTTT

size: NA
J: TRBJ2-5
V: TRBV5-4
D: NA
CDR3: CASSRGEMETQYF
DNA: TGTGCCAGCAGCAGGGGTGAAATGGAGACCCAGTACTTC

size: NA
J: TRBJ2-3
V: TRBV5-6
D: TRBD2
CDR3: CASSFGLAGGASDTQYF
DNA: TGTGCCAGCAGCTTCGGACTAGCGGGGGGGGCTTCAGATACGCAGTATTTT

size: NA
J: TRBJ2-2
V: TRBV4-3
D: TRBD2
CDR3: CASSPGTGGAVSLFF
DNA: TGCGCCAGCAGCCCCGGTACCGGGGGGGCCGTATCGCTGTTTTTT

size: NA
J: TRBJ2-2
V: TRBV6-4
D: NA
CDR3: CASSDGTNTGELFF
DNA: TGTGCCAGCAGTGACGGGACAAACACCGGGGAGCTGTTTTTT

size: NA
J: TRBJ1-1
V: TRBV7-6
D: NA
CDR3: CASRLGAGTEAFF
DNA: TGTGCCAGCAGACTAGGAGCGGGGACTGAAGCTTTCTTT

size: NA
J: TRBJ2-7
V: TRBV7-8
D: NA
CDR3: CASSIGSSYEQYF
DNA: TGTGCCAGCAGCATCGGGAGCTCCTACGAGCAGTACTTC

size: NA
J: TRBJ1-1
V: TRBV9
D: NA
CDR3: CASSAPRQVNTEAFF
DNA: TGTGCCAGCAGCGCGCCGAGACAGGTGAACACTGAAGCTTTCTTT

size: NA
J: TRBJ1-1
V: TRBV4-3
D: NA
CDR3: CASSHGGPTDTEAFF
DNA: TGCGCCAGCAGCCATGGGGGCCCTACAGACACTGAAGCTTTCTTT

size: NA
J: TRBJ2-7
V: TRBV19
D: NA
CDR3: CASSAGQNYEQYF
DNA: TGTGCCAGTAGCGCGGGACAGAACTACGAGCAGTACTTC

size: NA
J: TRBJ1-1
V: TRBV7-3
D: NA
CDR3: CASSLDWGRKDTEAFF
DNA: TGTGCCAGCAGCTTAGATTGGGGGAGGAAGGACACTGAAGCTTTCTTT

size: once
J: TRBJ2-7
V: TRBV2
D: TRBD1
CDR3: CASSEAPGQSYEQYF
DNA: TGTGCCAGCAGTGAAGCCCCGGGACAGTCCTACGAGCAGTACTTC

size: NA
J: TRBJ1-1
V: TRBV27
D: TRBD1
CDR3: CASSWTGGEAFF
DNA: TGTGCCAGCAGTTGGACAGGGGGTGAAGCTTTCTTT

size: NA
J: TRBJ1-1
V: TRBV6-5
D: NA
CDR3: CASKTDWDTEAFF
DNA: TGTGCCAGCAAGACCGACTGGGACACTGAAGCTTTCTTT

size: NA
J: TRBJ1-2
V: TRBV5-8
D: NA
CDR3: CASSPHSNYGYTF
DNA: TGTGCCAGCAGCCCCCACTCTAACTATGGCTACACCTTC

size: NA
J: TRBJ1-2
V: TRBV5-1
D: NA
CDR3: CASSPGQTDGYGYTF
DNA: TGCGCCAGCAGCCCTGGACAGACCGATGGCTATGGCTACACCTTC

size: NA
J: TRBJ2-1
V: TRBV5-6
D: TRBD2
CDR3: CASSSLAGGSSYNEQFF
DNA: TGTGCCAGCAGCTCACTAGCGGGGGGGAGCTCCTACAATGAGCAGTTCTTC

size: once
J: TRBJ2-1
V: TRBV30
D: TRBD2
CDR3: CAWSYLAGDEQFF
DNA: TGTGCCTGGAGTTATCTAGCGGGAGATGAGCAGTTCTTC

size: NA
J: TRBJ1-1
V: TRBV9
D: NA
CDR3: CASSVGSGNTEAFF
DNA: TGTGCCAGCAGCGTAGGGTCCGGGAACACTGAAGCTTTCTTT

size: NA
J: TRBJ2-1
V: TRBV4-1
D: NA
CDR3: CASSQIGFPEDEQFF
DNA: TGCGCCAGCAGCCAAATCGGGTTCCCGGAAGATGAGCAGTTCTTC

size: NA
J: TRBJ2-5
V: TRBV5-1
D: NA
CDR3: CASSYVRGSEETQYF
DNA: TGCGCCAGCAGCTACGTTAGAGGGTCCGAAGAGACCCAGTACTTC

size: NA
J: TRBJ1-2
V: TRBV7-9
D: NA
CDR3: CASSWGTGSYGYTF
DNA: TGTGCCAGCAGCTGGGGCACTGGATCCTATGGCTACACCTTC

size: NA
J: TRBJ1-2
V: TRBV5-5
D: NA
CDR3: CASSPGSVIYGYTF
DNA: TGTGCCAGCAGCCCGGGGTCCGTCATTTATGGCTACACCTTC

size: NA
J: TRBJ2-3
V: TRBV7-2
D: TRBD2
CDR3: CASSPRLAGVPDTQYF
DNA: TGTGCCAGCAGCCCCCGACTAGCGGGGGTACCAGATACGCAGTATTTT

size: NA
J: TRBJ1-1
V: TRBV6-1
D: NA
CDR3: CASSRQENTEAFF
DNA: TGTGCCAGCAGTCGACAGGAGAACACTGAAGCTTTCTTT

size: NA
J: TRBJ1-1
V: TRBV6-5
D: NA
CDR3: CASSWTIGANTEAFF
DNA: TGTGCCAGCAGTTGGACAATTGGCGCGAACACTGAAGCTTTCTTT

size: NA
J: TRBJ1-2
V: TRBV5-6
D: NA
CDR3: CASRSYTNYGYTF
DNA: TGTGCCAGCAGGTCGTACACTAACTATGGCTACACCTTC

size: NA
J: TRBJ2-2
V: TRBV19
D: NA
CDR3: CASSIRPNGGELFF
DNA: TGTGCCAGTAGTATACGCCCCAACGGCGGGGAGCTGTTTTTT

size: NA
J: TRBJ2-7
V: TRBV4-2
D: NA
CDR3: CASSQEDAASYEQYF
DNA: TGTGCCAGCAGCCAAGAAGACGCGGCATCCTACGAGCAGTACTTC

size: NA
J: TRBJ1-2
V: TRBV5-6
D: NA
CDR3: CASSSGTLVGYTF
DNA: TGTGCCAGCAGCTCCGGGACATTAGTAGGCTACACCTTC

size: NA
J: TRBJ2-1
V: TRBV27
D: NA
CDR3: CASSTRLPHKQFF
DNA: TGTGCCAGCAGTACCAGACTACCCCATAAGCAGTTCTTC

size: NA
J: TRBJ1-5
V: TRBV30
D: NA
CDR3: CAWSYDSSNQPQHF
DNA: TGTGCCTGGAGTTATGACAGTAGCAATCAGCCCCAGCATTTT

size: NA
J: TRBJ2-3
V: TRBV6-1
D: TRBD2
CDR3: CASERTSGTDTQYF
DNA: TGTGCCAGCGAAAGGACTAGCGGGACAGATACGCAGTATTTT

size: NA
J: TRBJ1-3
V: TRBV10-1
D: NA
CDR3: CASSALRSGNTIYF
DNA: TGCGCCAGCAGTGCCTTGCGCTCTGGAAACACCATATATTTT

size: NA
J: TRBJ2-3
V: TRBV5-1
D: NA
CDR3: CASSDREGGSTDTQYF
DNA: TGCGCCAGCAGCGATCGCGAGGGGGGGAGCACAGATACGCAGTATTTT

size: NA
J: TRBJ2-2
V: TRBV27
D: TRBD1
CDR3: CASSHGQGWPGELFF
DNA: TGTGCCAGCAGTCACGGACAGGGTTGGCCCGGGGAGCTGTTTTTT

size: large
J: TRBJ2-3
V: TRBV4-3
D: TRBD2
CDR3: CASSQAERGVADTQYF
DNA: TGCGCCAGCAGCCAAGCCGAGCGGGGGGTGGCAGATACGCAGTATTTT

size: NA
J: TRBJ2-7
V: TRBV7-9
D: TRBD1
CDR3: CASSLPDRGLYEQYF
DNA: TGTGCCAGCAGCCTCCCGGACAGGGGCCTCTACGAGCAGTACTTC

size: NA
J: TRBJ2-2
V: TRBV11-3
D: TRBD1
CDR3: CASSRDRGTGELFF
DNA: TGTGCCAGCAGCCGGGACAGGGGAACCGGGGAGCTGTTTTTT

size: NA
J: TRBJ1-5
V: TRBV2
D: NA
CDR3: CASSEWGTNQPQHF
DNA: TGTGCCAGCAGTGAATGGGGCACTAATCAGCCCCAGCATTTT